A selection of T cell receptor beta chains follows, all from one sample in a study of T-cell reconstitution after alpha-beta-depleted transplantation in children. TCRdb redid the calling of the PCR reads with MiXCR, one entry per CDR3 protein. In the table there are under 850,000 distinct CDR3 sequences, around 14% of which are singletons. Sequencing used PBMCs, obtained before TCRalphabeta/CD19-depleted stem cell transplant. The receptor set was obtained from a girl under 10 years old with congenital amegakaryocytic thrombocytopenia, due to receive a stem cell transplant. Both conserved end residues are part of each CDR3. Clone size is not always given. Where it is, it says once, few, many or a class for expanded clones.

J gene | clone size | V gene | CDR3 protein
TRBJ2-3 | many | TRBV11-2 | CASSPAGSDTQYF
TRBJ2-1 | many | TRBV6-5 | CASSYKSAGAVFF
TRBJ2-6 | few | TRBV28 | CASTLTSSGANVLTF
TRBJ1-2 | few | TRBV24-1 | CATSNSDRSYGYTF
TRBJ1-3 | few | TRBV20-1 | CSAGEILSGNTIYF
TRBJ2-3 | many | TRBV27 | CASSLGLAPDTQYF
TRBJ2-1 | few | TRBV15 | CATSRDLGDEQFF
TRBJ2-6 | few | TRBV6-4 | CASSDEHSGANVLTF
TRBJ2-2 | - | TRBV5-1 | CATTRMGGADTGELFF
TRBJ2-1 | many | TRBV11-1 | CASSSSGSYSYNEQFF
TRBJ2-5 | many | TRBV5-1 | CASSLVAGVIQETQYF
TRBJ2-7 | many | TRBV28 | CAIGLPSYEQYF
TRBJ1-6 | few | TRBV12-3/TRBV12-4 | CASSPRRENSPLHF
TRBJ2-5 | many | TRBV29-1 | CSVRSRSAEETQYF
TRBJ2-7 | - | TRBV7-9 | CASSTHQGSSYEQYF
TRBJ1-5 | few | TRBV19 | CASSPQVGVVPQHF
TRBJ2-7 | - | TRBV10-3 | CAISESGAGYYEQYF
TRBJ2-1 | many | TRBV29-1 | CSLTGLRPYNEQFF
TRBJ2-2 | few | TRBV12-3/TRBV12-4 | CASSRVWGEPTGELFF
TRBJ2-7 | many | TRBV3-1 | CASSQGPGSYEQYF
TRBJ1-1 | many | TRBV5-1 | CASSLSGAVTEAFF
TRBJ2-1 | many | TRBV7-2 | CASTVTGTGTSHEQFF
TRBJ1-5 | many | TRBV7-8 | CASSFDRGGGNQPQHF
TRBJ1-4 | - | TRBV29-1 | CSVLPKDRGDEKLFF
TRBJ1-6 | many | TRBV20-1 | CSATEHGTDYNSPLHF
TRBJ2-1 | many | TRBV3-1 | CASSQDHLEDEQFF
TRBJ2-7 | few | TRBV10-3 | CAISERASGSPYEQYF
TRBJ2-2 | - | TRBV18 | CASSQNREAGELFF
TRBJ2-2 | many | TRBV10-3 | CAISGVSIGTGELFF
TRBJ1-1 | many | TRBV5-1 | CASSFRTLRNTEAFF
TRBJ2-5 | few | TRBV2 | CASSVEGGRTQYF
TRBJ2-7 | many | TRBV5-1 | CASSLVMRSPTSYEQYF
TRBJ2-5 | few | TRBV20-1 | CSARRPSGRRDETQYF
TRBJ1-2 | - | TRBV30 | CAWSVVAGSLYGYTF
TRBJ2-1 | few | TRBV10-3 | CAISVGTSGGNEQFF
TRBJ2-3 | few | TRBV6-1 | CASRASSFDTQYF
TRBJ2-1 | many | TRBV5-1 | CASSALTDTAYNEQFF
TRBJ2-7 | few | TRBV15 | CATSTGTGLREQYF
TRBJ2-1 | many | TRBV2 | CASRERGNEQFF
TRBJ2-3 | - | TRBV21-1 | CASSKAARFSGSGTDTQYF
TRBJ1-1 | few | TRBV7-2 | CASSLRSRGRNTEAFF
TRBJ2-1 | many | TRBV20-1 | CSASRPGTTGNEQFF
TRBJ2-7 | few | TRBV4-1 | CASSQAPTGQGKTYEQYF
TRBJ2-7 | - | TRBV20-1 | CSALYSYERYF
TRBJ2-1 | few | TRBV28 | CASGGSPHNEQFF
TRBJ2-3 | - | TRBV5-1 | CASSSRGAGSTDTQYF
TRBJ2-2 | - | TRBV3-1 | CASTHSPGLADTGELFF
TRBJ2-7 | many | TRBV6-2/TRBV6-3 | CASSNRREPYEQYF
TRBJ2-7 | - | TRBV5-1 | CASGLSGTVVSYEQYF
TRBJ2-7 | few | TRBV20-1 | CSASFLRDHEQYF
TRBJ2-3 | few | TRBV29-1 | CSVAGGINTDTQYF
TRBJ2-5 | - | TRBV5-1 | CASSLVFRGSQETQYF